This passage covers 18 T cell receptor beta chains from one sample sequenced in a study of blood T cell repertoires in COVID-19. Sequencing used immunoSEQ multiplex PCR; TCRdb keeps in-frame clones, though not all of them. The table records some 62,000 clones, 80% to 90% of them present only once. Sequencing was carried out using peripheral blood. The receptors here all came from an older woman with COVID-19, enrolled during active disease.

A single count supports this clone. V gene TRBV6-5 combines with J gene TRBJ1-2; D is uncertain. V was clipped by 0 bases and J by 5 bases, with 13 bases between them. Germline V gene sequence: CDR1 MNHEY, CDR2 SVGAGI. This CDR3 spans 15 amino acids. The CDR3 DNA follows: TGTGCCAGCAGTTACTCTAGGCTTTCGGGGTATGGCTACACCTTC. Its translation is CASSYSRLSGYGYTF.

This chain joins TRBV25-1 and TRBJ1-6; D unresolved. Per germline, CDR1 MGHDK and CDR2 SYGVNS. The V end lost 1 base, the J end lost 2 bases, and 6 bases lay between the germline ends. This CDR3 contains 15 residues. The DNA of the CDR3 is TGTGCCAGCAGTGAATCCAGTACCTATAATTCACCCCTCCACTTT. The encoded protein is CASSESSTYNSPLHF. The full variable domain, completed using reference TRBV25-1 and TRBJ1-6, is EADIYQTPRYLVIGTGKKITLECSQTMGHDKMYWYQQDPGMELHLIHYSYGVNSTEKGDLSSESTVSRIRTEHFPLTLESARPSHTSQYLCASSESSTYNSPLHFGNGTRLTVT.

V is TRBV4-1 and J is TRBJ2-2; 11 bases agree with TRBD1. Germline values: CDR1 MGHRA, CDR2 YSYEKL. The junction had 4 bases not matched to a gene; V was cut back by 0 bases and J by 7 bases. The CDR3 contains 16 residues. The DNA of the CDR3 is TGCGCCAGCAGCCAAGAGGGGACAGGGGGAGGCGGGGAGCTGTTTTTT. Its translation: CASSQEGTGGGGELFF.

This clone occurred once. V is TRBV30 and J is TRBJ1-5; D is ambiguous. Trimming pared 0 bases from V and 0 bases from J, leaving 12 bases between. The germline CDR1 and CDR2 sequences are GTSNPN and SVGIG (reference sequence). The CDR3 is made up of 16 amino acids. The CDR3 sequence: CAWSVKVTNSNQPQHF. The CDR3 nucleotides are TGTGCCTGGAGTGTAAAGGTAACTAATAGCAATCAGCCCCAGCATTTT.

V gene TRBV11-2 combines with J gene TRBJ2-1; 7 bases map to TRBD1. The junction had 7 bases not matched to a gene; V was cut back by 5 bases and J by 6 bases. Per germline, CDR1 SGHAT and CDR2 FQNNGV. The CDR3 totals 14 residues. DNA of the CDR3: TGTGCCAGCAGCCCAGGACAGGCCAGCAATGAGCAGTTCTTC. This codes for CASSPGQASNEQFF. The full variable domain, its missing parts supplied by reference TRBV11-2 and TRBJ2-1, is EAGVAQSPRYKIIEKRQSVAFWCNPISGHATLYWYQQILGQGPKLLIQFQNNGVVDDSQLPKDRFSAERLKGVDSTLKIQPAKLEDSAVYLCASSPGQASNEQFFGPGTRLTVL.

The rearrangement uses TRBV9 and TRBJ2-3, with 11 positions matching TRBD2. The ends lost 4 bases at V and 3 bases at J; junction bases unmatched: 16. The CDR3 has 19 residues. Germline-derived CDR1 and CDR2 are SGDLS and YYNGEE. This CDR3 reads CASSYPLAGVGPGTDTQYF. The CDR3 nucleotides are TGTGCCAGCAGCTACCCACTAGCGGGAGTAGGTCCGGGTACAGATACGCAGTATTTT.

In this sample, this clone turned up once. The chain is built from TRBV7-8 and TRBJ1-5; the D gene is possibly TRBD1 (5 bases). Germline CDR1 is SGHVS and CDR2 is FQNEAQ. V lost 4 bases and J lost 3, with 19 bases in between. The CDR3 contains 17 residues. CDR3 sequence reads: CASSSPTRQGSNQPQHF. CDR3 in DNA: TGTGCCAGCAGCTCCCCAACCCGTCAGGGTTCCAATCAGCCCCAGCATTTT.

The rearrangement links TRBV19 to TRBJ1-5; D call uncertain. Trimming shortened V by 6 bases and J by 5 bases, and 5 bases separated the two germline ends. Germline V CDR1 and CDR2: LNHDA, SQIVND (reference sequence). The CDR3 has 11 amino acids. This CDR3 reads CASSSDQPQHF. The CDR3 DNA is TGTGCCAGTAGCTCCGATCAGCCCCAGCATTTT.

In DNA, the CDR3 is TGTGCCAGCAGTTTAACGGGGGGCGCGATACAGCCCCAGCATTTT. Its protein is CASSLTGGAIQPQHF. V and J are TRBV27 and TRBJ1-5; D may be TRBD1 (6 bases). CDR1 is MNHEY, CDR2 SMNVEV, per germline (reference sequence). V was clipped by 2 bases and J by 7 bases, with 15 bases between them. This CDR3 region has 15 residues.

The chain is built from TRBV7-6 and TRBJ2-2; 9 nucleotides match TRBD2. V dropped 1 base and J dropped 4; count of bases not matched to a gene: 1. Germline lookup yields CDR1 SGHVS and CDR2 FNYEAQ. There are 15 residues in the CDR3. CDR3 region: CASSLGGRGTGELFF. In DNA form, the CDR3 reads TGTGCCAGCAGCTTAGGCGGGAGGGGCACCGGGGAGCTGTTTTTT.

V is TRBV18 and J is TRBJ1-1, with D possibly being TRBD1 (6 bases). The CDR3 extends over 15 amino acids. In germline, CDR1 is KGHSH, CDR2 LQKENI. V was pared by 6 bases and J by 5 bases, with 19 bases between. DNA for the CDR3: TGTGCCAGCTCTCCCGAACAGGGAGGGATAACTGAAGCTTTCTTT. This codes for CASSPEQGGITEAFF.

The V call is TRBV7-8, the J call TRBJ2-1; 9 nucleotides agree with TRBD1. The CDR3 sequence is 13 residues long. CDR1 and CDR2 (germline): SGHVS, FQNEAQ. V gave up 6 bases and J gave up 3 bases; unmatched junction bases: 0. CDR3 DNA sequence: TGTGCCAGCAGGGACAGGGGCTACAATGAGCAGTTCTTC. Its protein is CASRDRGYNEQFF.

V is TRBV19 and J is TRBJ1-1; D unclear. The CDR3 runs 15 residues. V was cut by 3 bases and J by 1 base, with 12 bases left in between. The V gene's germline CDR1 is LNHDA and CDR2 SQIVND (reference sequence). CDR3 in DNA: TGTGCCAGTAGTATTATCAATACAGCGAACACTGAAGCTTTCTTT. Translation: CASSIINTANTEAFF.

V gene TRBV4-3 combines with J gene TRBJ2-1, with 10 bases fitting TRBD2. The V gene's germline CDR1 is LGHNA and CDR2 YSLEER. The CDR3 runs 17 residues. Trimming took 3 bases from V and 7 from J; bases not matched to a gene: 12. CDR3 nucleotide sequence: TGCGCCAGCAGCCAGTCCCCTCTAGCGGGAGTGGGTAATGAGCAGTTCTTC. Amino acids: CASSQSPLAGVGNEQFF.

V and J are TRBV6-5 and TRBJ2-1; TRBD1 aligns across 9 bases. The CDR3 runs to 15 residues. J was trimmed by 4 bases and V by 4 bases; bases with no gene match: 5. Germline V CDR1 and CDR2: MNHEY, SVGAGI. The CDR3 DNA reads TGTGCCAGCAGTTTCGACAGGGGGGCGTACAATGAGCAGTTCTTC. Translation: CASSFDRGAYNEQFF.

V usage is TRBV3-1 (or the pseudogene TRBV3-2) and J usage is TRBJ1-6; D is perhaps TRBD1 (5 bases). CDR3 length: 16 residues. V was shortened by 1 base and J by 6 bases, with 13 bases between the two germline ends. Germline values: CDR1 LGHDT, CDR2 YNNKEL (reference sequence). The CDR3 sequence: CASSQAAGVGNSPLHF. CDR3 DNA: TGTGCCAGCAGCCAAGCGGCGGGGGTTGGTAATTCACCCCTCCACTTT.

This chain links TRBV28 with TRBJ1-2; 10 positions agree with TRBD1. V was pared by 9 bases and J by 4 bases, with 5 bases of the junction left unmatched. Germline V gives CDR1 MDHEN, CDR2 SYDVKM. This CDR3 has 13 residues. This chain's CDR3 is CASRDRGGYGYTF. Written as DNA, the CDR3 is TGTGCCAGTCGGGACAGGGGTGGCTATGGCTACACCTTC.

This clone was picked up one time. The gene calls are TRBV4-3 and TRBJ1-5, with D maybe TRBD1 (6 bases). The germline V and J ends were trimmed by 0 bases and 8 bases, with 14 bases remaining between them. CDR3 size: 15 residues. The V gene's germline CDR1 is LGHNA and CDR2 YSLEER. CDR3 in amino acids: CASSQDLGRGEPQHF. As DNA, the CDR3 is TGCGCCAGCAGCCAAGATTTAGGCAGGGGAGAGCCCCAGCATTTT.